This TCR beta chain stems from a study of blood T cell repertoires in COVID-19. Study-wide background: Both acute and convalescent COVID-19 samples were obtained from the United States, Italy and Spain.

Generated by immunoSEQ multiplex PCR, the TCRdb table keeps only in-frame clones and is missing some. This sample has around 14,000 clones, with around 87% found just once. This CDR3 spans 14 amino acids. The junction had 4 bases not matched to a gene; V was cut back by 7 bases and J by 4 bases. Per germline, CDR1 MNHEY and CDR2 SVGAGI. This clone was picked up a small number of times. The origin of this receptor is a human donor in a cohort sampled during active COVID-19. The specimen was peripheral blood. V usage is TRBV6-5 and J usage is TRBJ2-1, with 10 nucleotides matching TRBD2. The CDR3 DNA reads as TGTGCCAGCATGCTAGCGGGGGTATACAATGAGCAGTTCTTC. It is translated as CASMLAGVYNEQFF.